This record covers a single T cell receptor beta chain. The sample is drawn from a study of cytomegalovirus exposure and HLA in healthy donors. Study-level information: Membership in the Caucasian-associated ancestry cluster was found for about four fifths of almost 400 genotyped donors.

Vbeta (60) and Jbeta (13) primers were used in the PCR. The repertoire was sequenced with immunoSEQ multiplex PCR; TCRdb's copy has only in-frame clones and lacks some. The sample shows 150,000 to 200,000 clones, 85% to 90% of them seen only once. The CDR3 runs 14 residues. Germline V gene data show CDR1 as WNHNN and CDR2 as SYGVQD (reference sequence). Trimming took 2 bases from V and 4 from J; bases not matched to a gene: 2. Sequencing was carried out using PBMCs. The sequence derives from a woman between 18 and 29 years old in good health and CMV-seronegative. This rearrangement joins TRBV10-1 to TRBJ2-3; the match to TRBD2 covers 8 bases. CDR3 region: CASSEGLAADTQYF. The CDR3 region has the DNA TGCGCCAGCAGTGAGGGACTAGCCGCAGATACGCAGTATTTT.